The rows below give T cell receptor beta chains drawn from one sample of a study of cytomegalovirus exposure and HLA in healthy donors. Sequencing was performed with immunoSEQ multiplex PCR; in TCRdb, only in-frame clones are kept and a portion is missing. The repertoire has about 170,000 clones, just under 90% of them found once; the top ten carry about 9.4%. Material: PBMCs. These receptors all come from a young woman in good health and CMV-seropositive. CDR3s include the opening cysteine and the closing phenylalanine or tryptophan. The D gene is left open where the match is weak. The size field is filled for only some rows; it gives once, few, many or a size class.

TRBV10-3	TRBD1	TRBJ1-2	.	CAIFPTEPGQTNSNYGYTF	TGTGCCATCTTCCCGACGGAGCCGGGACAGACCAATTCTAACTATGGCTACACCTTC
TRBV6-1	TRBD1	TRBJ1-1	.	CASRMTGDITEAFF	TGTGCCAGCAGGATGACAGGGGATATCACTGAAGCTTTCTTT
TRBV4-1	.	TRBJ2-7	.	CASSQDLGPRSSYEQYF	TGCGCCAGCAGCCAAGATCTAGGCCCAAGGAGCTCCTACGAGCAGTACTTC
TRBV7-2	.	TRBJ2-5	.	CASSLSRSRFWAQYF	TGTGCCAGCAGCTTATCAAGGTCTAGGTTTTGGGCCCAGTACTTC
TRBV11-2	.	TRBJ2-3	.	CASSQGSDTQYF	TGTGCCAGCAGCCAGGGATCAGATACGCAGTATTTT
TRBV28	TRBD1	TRBJ2-3	.	CASRRQGADTQYF	TGTGCCAGCAGAAGACAGGGAGCAGATACGCAGTATTTT
TRBV27	.	TRBJ2-7	.	CASSFIADAAYEQYF	TGTGCCAGCAGTTTCATAGCGGACGCGGCCTACGAGCAGTACTTC
TRBV10-3	.	TRBJ1-4	.	CAISEDTEGEKLFF	TGTGCCATCAGTGAGGACACCGAAGGTGAAAAACTGTTTTTT
TRBV19	TRBD1	TRBJ2-1	.	CASSLRQGKSYNEQFF	TGTGCCAGTAGTTTGCGACAGGGTAAATCCTACAATGAGCAGTTCTTC
TRBV30	TRBD1	TRBJ2-2	.	CACQPGQGNTGELFF	TGTGCCTGTCAACCGGGACAGGGAAACACCGGGGAGCTGTTTTTT
TRBV6-5	.	TRBJ1-2	.	CASTEEGRRYGYTF	TGTGCCAGCACGGAAGAAGGTCGGAGGTATGGCTACACCTTC
TRBV27	.	TRBJ2-7	.	CASSLRDSYEQYF	TGTGCCAGCAGCCTCAGGGACTCCTACGAGCAGTACTTC
TRBV21-1	.	TRBJ1-3	.	CASSKEQGAGNTIYF	TGTGCCAGCAGCAAAGAGCAGGGGGCAGGGAACACCATATATTTT
TRBV15	TRBD2	TRBJ2-1	.	CATSREGTSYHEQFF	TGTGCCACCAGCAGAGAAGGGACTAGTTACCATGAGCAGTTCTTC
TRBV19	TRBD2	TRBJ2-2	.	CGLAGVGGELFF	TGCGGACTAGCGGGAGTTGGCGGGGAGCTGTTTTTT
TRBV19	.	TRBJ1-4	.	CAVRPGGGEKLFF	TGTGCCGTTCGCCCCGGGGGAGGAGAAAAACTGTTTTTT
TRBV7-2	TRBD2	TRBJ2-7	.	CASSLASGVYEQYF	TGTGCCAGCAGCTTGGCTAGCGGGGTTTACGAGCAGTACTTC
TRBV19	TRBD1	TRBJ1-2	.	CASLTGFGYTF	TGTGCCAGCCTGACAGGGTTTGGCTACACCTTC
TRBV10-3	TRBD1	TRBJ1-2	.	CAISESRGQGNGYTF	TGTGCCATCAGTGAGTCCCGCGGACAGGGGAATGGCTACACCTTC
TRBV6-5	.	TRBJ2-1	.	CASSPDWNEQFF	TGTGCCAGCAGCCCCGACTGGAATGAGCAGTTCTTC
TRBV6-5	TRBD1	TRBJ2-7	.	CASSRDRGGAYEQYF	TGTGCCAGCAGCCGGGACAGGGGAGGCGCCTACGAGCAGTACTTC
TRBV4-3	TRBD1	TRBJ1-2	.	CASSQVGTAAYGYTF	TGCGCCAGCAGCCAAGTCGGGACAGCGGCCTATGGCTACACCTTC
TRBV6-1	.	TRBJ1-5	.	CASSEGQGNQPQHF	TGTGCCAGCAGTGAAGGACAGGGCAATCAGCCCCAGCATTTT
TRBV6-5	TRBD1	TRBJ2-1	.	CASNPQGSSYNEQFF	TGTGCCAGCAATCCACAGGGGAGCTCCTACAATGAGCAGTTCTTC
TRBV10-1	.	TRBJ2-5	once	CASSETQGETQYF	TGCGCCAGCAGTGAGACGCAGGGCGAGACCCAGTACTTC
TRBV11-3	.	TRBJ2-7	.	CASSFLTGPGEQYF	TGTGCCAGCAGCTTCCTGACAGGCCCTGGCGAGCAGTACTTC
TRBV30	.	TRBJ1-4	.	CAWSVPPGGKGEKLFF	TGTGCCTGGAGTGTACCCCCCGGGGGGAAAGGGGAAAAACTGTTTTTT
TRBV28	.	TRBJ2-7	.	CASIQGTHSYEQYF	TGTGCCAGCATCCAGGGGACCCACTCCTACGAGCAGTACTTC
TRBV5-1	TRBD2	TRBJ2-7	once	CASSLAGLAELEQYF	TGCGCCAGCAGCTTGGCGGGACTAGCTGAACTCGAGCAGTACTTC
TRBV30	TRBD1	TRBJ2-5	.	CAWGTGGGETQYF	TGTGCCTGGGGGACAGGGGGAGGGGAGACCCAGTACTTC
TRBV27	.	TRBJ2-5	.	CASSLGVEQETQYF	TGTGCCAGCAGTTTAGGAGTCGAACAAGAGACCCAGTACTTC
TRBV18	.	TRBJ2-7	.	CASSPRVGLYF	TGTGCCAGCTCACCACGAGTCGGGTTGTACTTC
TRBV15	.	TRBJ1-3	.	CATSRALAGGNTIYF	TGTGCCACCAGCAGAGCGCTGGCAGGTGGAAACACCATATATTTT
TRBV7-9	.	TRBJ2-3	.	CASSSADTQYF	TGTGCCAGCAGCTCTGCAGATACGCAGTATTTT
TRBV5-4	.	TRBJ2-5	once	CASSSRGWLGETQYF	TGTGCCAGCAGTTCCCGCGGCTGGTTGGGAGAGACCCAGTACTTC
TRBV25-1	TRBD1	TRBJ2-7	few	CASSEPGGIYEQYF	TGTGCCAGCAGTGAACCAGGGGGAATCTACGAGCAGTACTTC
TRBV28	.	TRBJ2-2	.	CATRATGELFF	TGTGCCACCAGGGCCACCGGGGAGCTGTTTTTT
TRBV27	.	TRBJ2-1	.	CASSGLPHGYNEQFF	TGTGCCAGCAGTGGACTACCCCACGGCTACAATGAGCAGTTCTTC
TRBV11-3	.	TRBJ1-2	few	CASSLAGTRGDYGYTF	TGTGCCAGCAGCTTAGCCGGGACTAGGGGGGACTATGGCTACACCTTC
TRBV5-1	.	TRBJ2-5	few	CASSLGAMETQYF	TGCGCCAGCAGCTTGGGAGCGATGGAGACCCAGTACTTC
TRBV5-6	.	TRBJ1-1	.	CASRRDTMNTEAFF	TGTGCCAGCAGGAGGGACACCATGAACACTGAAGCTTTCTTT
TRBV4-3	.	TRBJ2-2	.	CASSQDAGSNTGELFF	TGCGCCAGCAGCCAAGATGCGGGCTCTAACACCGGGGAGCTGTTTTTT
TRBV5-1	.	TRBJ1-2	.	CASSLDVSLRGPEGYTF	TGCGCCAGCAGCTTGGATGTGAGCCTCAGGGGCCCTGAAGGCTACACCTTC